This T cell receptor (beta chain) came from a study of cytomegalovirus exposure and HLA in healthy donors. Study overall: One earlier analysis, a look at around 170 million T cells, found 100 million to 130 million unique TCR beta sequences.

Study observations and caveats: The study carried out a later analysis of TCR beta sequences. It associated about 15,000 of them with specific HLA alleles at a false discovery rate of 0.05.

The PCR used 60 Vbeta and 13 Jbeta primers. Original data processing: There were around 78 million unique TCR beta chains by a later count, and 10 million to 12 million of them were shared. The assay was immunoSEQ multiplex PCR, and TCRdb's table has in-frame clones only and misses some. That table furnishes V, J and clone size, whereas the DNA furnished D and trimming. This table holds approximately 73,000 clones, 60% to 70% found once. The trim removed 3 bases at V and 9 bases at J, leaving 4 bases unmatched. The germline gives CDR1 LNHDA, CDR2 SQIVND (reference sequence). The CDR3 loop spans 13 amino acids. Nominally healthy donors were sampled, though unrecorded immune exposures were likely. Note on this clone: Its specificity is unknown.

The sequence came from a young man in good health and CMV-seropositive. What was sequenced was PBMCs. The rearrangement uses TRBV19 and TRBJ2-1; 8 nucleotides match TRBD1. CDR3 loop: CASSMQGAGEQFF. As DNA, the CDR3 is TGTGCCAGTAGTATGCAGGGGGCTGGTGAGCAGTTCTTC.